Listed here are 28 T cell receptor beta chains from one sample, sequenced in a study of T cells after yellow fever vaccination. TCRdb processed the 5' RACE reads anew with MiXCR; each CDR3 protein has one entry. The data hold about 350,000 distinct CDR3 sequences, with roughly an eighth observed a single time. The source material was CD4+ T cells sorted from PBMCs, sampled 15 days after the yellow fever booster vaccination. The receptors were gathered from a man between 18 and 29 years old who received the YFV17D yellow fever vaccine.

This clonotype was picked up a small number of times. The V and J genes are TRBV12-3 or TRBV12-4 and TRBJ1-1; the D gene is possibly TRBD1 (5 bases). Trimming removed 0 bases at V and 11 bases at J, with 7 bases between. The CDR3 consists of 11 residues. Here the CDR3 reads CASSLAGDAFF. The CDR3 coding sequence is TGTGCCAGCAGTTTAGCGGGGGATGCTTTCTTT.

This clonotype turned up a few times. The CDR3 nucleotides are TGTGCCAGTCAGGGTGAGGATCAGCCCCAGCATTTT. It translates to CASQGEDQPQHF. The genes are TRBV28 and TRBJ1-5; weak D call: TRBD1 (5 bases). The V gene's germline CDR1 is MDHEN and CDR2 SYDVKM. This CDR3 region has 12 residues. The V end lost 9 bases, the J end lost 5 bases, and 11 bases lay between the germline ends.

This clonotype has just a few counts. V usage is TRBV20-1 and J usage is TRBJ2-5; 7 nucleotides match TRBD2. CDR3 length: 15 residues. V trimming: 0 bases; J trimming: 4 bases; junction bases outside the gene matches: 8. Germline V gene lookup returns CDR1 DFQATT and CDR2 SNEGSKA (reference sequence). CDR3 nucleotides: TGCAGTGCTAGAGATCACCGGACTAGTACAGAGACCCAGTACTTC. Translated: CSARDHRTSTETQYF.

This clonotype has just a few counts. Written as DNA, the CDR3 is TGCAGTGCTAGTCCGGGAATAGCGGCAGACCAAGAGACCCAGTACTTC. Its translation: CSASPGIAADQETQYF. This chain links TRBV20-1 with TRBJ2-5; the D gene is possibly TRBD2 (6 bases). Per germline, CDR1 DFQATT and CDR2 SNEGSKA (reference sequence). The CDR3 covers 16 residues. V was cut by 3 bases and J by 0 bases, with 17 bases left in between.

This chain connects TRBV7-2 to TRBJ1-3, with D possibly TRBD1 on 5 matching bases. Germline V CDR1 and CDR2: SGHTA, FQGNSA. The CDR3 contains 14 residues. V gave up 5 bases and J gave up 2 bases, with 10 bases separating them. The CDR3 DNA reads TGTGCCAGCAGCACGCAGGGAACTGGAAACACCATATATTTT. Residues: CASSTQGTGNTIYF.

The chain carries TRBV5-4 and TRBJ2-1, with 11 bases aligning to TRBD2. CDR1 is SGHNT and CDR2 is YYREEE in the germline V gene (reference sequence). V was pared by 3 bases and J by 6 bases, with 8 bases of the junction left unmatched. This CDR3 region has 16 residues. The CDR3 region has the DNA TGTGCCAGCAGCTCTAAGACTAGCGGGATCCGCAATGAGCAGTTCTTC. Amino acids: CASSSKTSGIRNEQFF.

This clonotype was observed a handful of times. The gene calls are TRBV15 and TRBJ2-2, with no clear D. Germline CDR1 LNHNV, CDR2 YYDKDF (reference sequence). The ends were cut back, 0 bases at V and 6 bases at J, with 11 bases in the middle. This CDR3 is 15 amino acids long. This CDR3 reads CATSRDAVSAGELFF. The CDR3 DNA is TGTGCCACCAGCAGAGATGCGGTGTCGGCCGGGGAGCTGTTTTTT.

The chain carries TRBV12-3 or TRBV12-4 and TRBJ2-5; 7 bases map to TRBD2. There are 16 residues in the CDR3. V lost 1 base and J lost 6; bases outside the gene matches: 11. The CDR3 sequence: CASSLGTRGFRKTQYF. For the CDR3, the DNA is TGTGCCAGCAGTTTAGGGACTAGGGGCTTCAGGAAGACCCAGTACTTC.

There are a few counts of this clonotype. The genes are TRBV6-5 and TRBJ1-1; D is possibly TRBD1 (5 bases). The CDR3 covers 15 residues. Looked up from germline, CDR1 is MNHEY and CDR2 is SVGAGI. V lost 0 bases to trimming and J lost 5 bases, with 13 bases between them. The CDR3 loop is CASSYSDSPSTEAFF. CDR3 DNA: TGTGCCAGCAGTTACTCCGACAGCCCGAGTACTGAAGCTTTCTTT.

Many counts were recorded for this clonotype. CDR3 in amino acids: CASSPGTVGNSDTQYF. The CDR3 DNA sequence: TGCGCCAGCAGCCCGGGGACAGTTGGGAACTCAGATACGCAGTATTTT. The V gene is TRBV4-3, the J gene TRBJ2-3, with 7 bases lining up with TRBD1. V shed 4 bases and J 4 bases; nucleotides not matched to a gene: 11. The germline gives CDR1 LGHNA, CDR2 YSLEER. The CDR3 runs to 16 residues.

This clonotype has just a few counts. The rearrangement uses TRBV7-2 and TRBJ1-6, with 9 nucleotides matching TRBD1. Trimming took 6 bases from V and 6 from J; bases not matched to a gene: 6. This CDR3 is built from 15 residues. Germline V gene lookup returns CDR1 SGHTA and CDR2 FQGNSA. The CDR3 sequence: CASSQQGALNSPLHF. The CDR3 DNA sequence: TGTGCCAGCAGTCAACAGGGGGCTCTTAATTCACCCCTCCACTTT. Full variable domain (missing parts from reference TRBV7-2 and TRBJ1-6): GAGVSQSPSNKVTEKGKDVELRCDPISGHTALYWYRQSLGQGLEFLIYFQGNSAPDKSGLPSDRFSAERTGGSVSTLTIQRTQQEDSAVYLCASSQQGALNSPLHFGNGTRLTVT.

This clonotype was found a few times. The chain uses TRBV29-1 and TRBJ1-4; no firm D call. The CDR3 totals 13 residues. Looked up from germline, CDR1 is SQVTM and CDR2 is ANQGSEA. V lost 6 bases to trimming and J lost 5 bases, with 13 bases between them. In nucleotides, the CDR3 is TGCAGCGTCCTCCTGAGGTTGAATGAAAAACTGTTTTTT. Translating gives CSVLLRLNEKLFF.

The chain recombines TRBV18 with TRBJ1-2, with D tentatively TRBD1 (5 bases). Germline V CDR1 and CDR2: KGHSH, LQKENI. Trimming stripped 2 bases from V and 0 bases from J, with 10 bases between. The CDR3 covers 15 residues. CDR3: CASSPGQGPNYGYTF. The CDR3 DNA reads TGTGCCAGCTCACCAGGGCAGGGCCCTAACTATGGCTACACCTTC.

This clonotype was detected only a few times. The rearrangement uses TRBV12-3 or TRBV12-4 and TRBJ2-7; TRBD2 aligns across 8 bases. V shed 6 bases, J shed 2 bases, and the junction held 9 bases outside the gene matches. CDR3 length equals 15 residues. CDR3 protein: CASSHISGAAYEQYF. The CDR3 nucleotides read TGTGCCAGCAGCCACATTAGCGGGGCCGCCTACGAGCAGTACTTC.

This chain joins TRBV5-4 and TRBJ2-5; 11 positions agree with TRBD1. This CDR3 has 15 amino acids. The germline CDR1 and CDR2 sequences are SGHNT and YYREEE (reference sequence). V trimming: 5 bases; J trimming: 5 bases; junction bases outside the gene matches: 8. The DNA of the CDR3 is TGTGCCAGCAGTGTCCGGGACAGGGGGGAGGAGACCCAGTACTTC. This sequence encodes CASSVRDRGEETQYF.

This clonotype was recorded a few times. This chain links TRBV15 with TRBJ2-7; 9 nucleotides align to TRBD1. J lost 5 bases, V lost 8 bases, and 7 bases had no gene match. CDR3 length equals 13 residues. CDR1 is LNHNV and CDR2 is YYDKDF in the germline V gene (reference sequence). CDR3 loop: CATSGTGSHEQYF. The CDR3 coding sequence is TGTGCCACCTCGGGGACAGGGTCCCACGAGCAGTACTTC.

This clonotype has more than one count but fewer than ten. In nucleotides, the CDR3 is TGTGCCAGCAGCTTAGGCTGGGCACGGACGACAGGTAGGAATGAGCAGTTCTTC. Translation gives CASSLGWARTTGRNEQFF. J is TRBJ2-1 and V is TRBV7-9, with D tentatively TRBD1 (6 bases). V lost 1 base, J lost 7 bases, and 23 bases lay in between. Germline CDR1 reads SEHNR; CDR2 reads FQNEAQ (reference sequence). The CDR3 is made up of 18 amino acids.

CDR3 region: CASTSGASEGYTF. The CDR3 coding sequence is TGTGCCAGCACCTCAGGGGCCTCGGAGGGCTACACCTTC. The chain carries TRBV7-2 and TRBJ1-2; a weak D match, TRBD1 (6 bases). Trimming cost V 7 bases and J 8 bases, with 17 bases left between them. Germline lookup yields CDR1 SGHTA and CDR2 FQGNSA. The CDR3 spans 13 residues.

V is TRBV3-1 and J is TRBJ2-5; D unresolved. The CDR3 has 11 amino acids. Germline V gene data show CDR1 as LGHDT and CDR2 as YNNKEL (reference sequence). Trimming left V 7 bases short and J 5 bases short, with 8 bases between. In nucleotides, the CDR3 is TGTGCCAGCATCTCAGACGAGACCCAGTACTTC. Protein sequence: CASISDETQYF.

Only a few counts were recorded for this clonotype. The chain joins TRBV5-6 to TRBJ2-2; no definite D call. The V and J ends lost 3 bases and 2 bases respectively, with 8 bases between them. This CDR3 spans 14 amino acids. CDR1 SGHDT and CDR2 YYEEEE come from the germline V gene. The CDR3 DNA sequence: TGTGCCAGCAGCTCGCCGGGCAACACCGGGGAGCTGTTTTTT. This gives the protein CASSSPGNTGELFF.

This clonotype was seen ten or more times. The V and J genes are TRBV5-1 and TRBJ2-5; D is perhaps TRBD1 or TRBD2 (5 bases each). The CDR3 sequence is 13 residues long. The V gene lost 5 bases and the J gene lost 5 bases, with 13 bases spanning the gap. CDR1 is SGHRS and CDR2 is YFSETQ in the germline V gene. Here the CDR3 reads CASSPGATETQYF. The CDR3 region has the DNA TGCGCCAGCAGTCCCGGGGCGACGGAGACCCAGTACTTC.

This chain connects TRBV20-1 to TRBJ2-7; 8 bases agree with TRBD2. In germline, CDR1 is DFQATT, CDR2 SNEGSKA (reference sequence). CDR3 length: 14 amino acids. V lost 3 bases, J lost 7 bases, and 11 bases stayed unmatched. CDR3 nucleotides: TGCAGTGCTAGTGCCGCGGGGGGTAGTTTGGAGCAGTACTTC. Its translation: CSASAAGGSLEQYF.

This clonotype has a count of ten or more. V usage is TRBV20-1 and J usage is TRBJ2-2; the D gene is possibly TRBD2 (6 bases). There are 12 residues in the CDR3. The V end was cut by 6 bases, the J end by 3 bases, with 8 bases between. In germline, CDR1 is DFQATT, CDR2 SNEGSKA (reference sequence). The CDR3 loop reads CSASGDTGELFF. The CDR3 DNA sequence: TGCAGTGCCTCGGGGGACACCGGGGAGCTGTTTTTT.

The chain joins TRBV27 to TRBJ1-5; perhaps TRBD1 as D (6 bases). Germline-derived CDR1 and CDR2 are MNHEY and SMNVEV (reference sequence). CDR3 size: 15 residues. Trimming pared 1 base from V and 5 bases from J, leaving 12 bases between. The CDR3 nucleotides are TGTGCCAGCAGTTTATGGGGGCCCCTCCATCAGCCCCAGCATTTT. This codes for CASSLWGPLHQPQHF.

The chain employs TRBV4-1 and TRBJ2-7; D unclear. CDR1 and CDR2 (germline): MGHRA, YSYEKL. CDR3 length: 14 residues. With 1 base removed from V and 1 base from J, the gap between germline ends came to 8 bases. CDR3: CASSQVLVSYEQYF. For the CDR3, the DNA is TGCGCCAGCAGCCAAGTCCTGGTGTCCTACGAGCAGTACTTC.

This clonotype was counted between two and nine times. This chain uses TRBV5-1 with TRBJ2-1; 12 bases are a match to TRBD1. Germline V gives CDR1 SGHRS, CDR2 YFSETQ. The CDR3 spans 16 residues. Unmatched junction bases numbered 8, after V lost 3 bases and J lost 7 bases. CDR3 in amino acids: CASSWPRDRGRNEQFF. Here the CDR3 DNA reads TGCGCCAGCAGCTGGCCCCGGGACAGGGGGCGGAATGAGCAGTTCTTC.

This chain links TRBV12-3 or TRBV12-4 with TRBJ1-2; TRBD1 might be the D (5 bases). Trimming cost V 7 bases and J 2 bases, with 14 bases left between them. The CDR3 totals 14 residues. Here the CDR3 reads CASTPSGENYGYTF. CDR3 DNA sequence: TGTGCCAGCACCCCCTCGGGGGAGAACTATGGCTACACCTTC.

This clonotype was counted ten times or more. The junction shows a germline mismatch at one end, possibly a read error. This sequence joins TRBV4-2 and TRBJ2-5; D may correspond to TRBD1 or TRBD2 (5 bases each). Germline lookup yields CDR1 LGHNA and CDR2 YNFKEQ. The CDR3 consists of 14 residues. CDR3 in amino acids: CASSQDSPGRIIRF. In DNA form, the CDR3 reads TGTGCCAGCAGCCAAGATTCGCCGGGGCGGATAATTAGGTTC.